These 8 T cell receptor beta chains came from one sample sequenced in a study of CD8 T cells in ankylosing spondylitis. In TCRdb, the 5' RACE reads were re-called with MiXCR into one record per CDR3 protein. There are a few hundred thousand distinct CDR3 sequences in the sample; about 20% occur only once, and roughly 3.6% lies in the top ten. Source material: blood, either unsorted or a sorted T cell fraction (not recorded which). Receptors originate from a female donor with ankylosing spondylitis or in good health (not recorded which).

This sequence joins TRBV12-3 or TRBV12-4 and TRBJ2-2; D gene uncertain. The CDR3 length is 11 residues. The V end was cut by 8 bases, the J end by 8 bases, with 9 bases between. The CDR3 spells CASGRLGELFF. CDR3 in DNA: TGTGCCAGCGGCCGGTTGGGGGAGCTGTTTTTT.

The chain uses TRBV3-1 and TRBJ1-5, with 8 positions matching TRBD1. Germline CDR1 is LGHDT and CDR2 is YNNKEL (reference sequence). V lost 4 bases to trimming and J lost 5 bases; unmatched junction nucleotides: 4. The CDR3 is 14 amino acids. CDR3 coding DNA: TGTGCCAGCAGCCCCGGACAGGGTGATCAGCCCCAGCATTTT. It codes for CASSPGQGDQPQHF.

The chain joins TRBV20-1 to TRBJ2-1; tentative D call: TRBD2 (6 bases). The V and J ends lost 6 bases and 0 bases respectively, with 15 bases between them. This CDR3 is 15 amino acids long. The germline V gene has CDR1 DFQATT and CDR2 SNEGSKA (reference sequence). The DNA of the CDR3 is TGCAGTGCCTTGGGCGGGGCGGACTCCTACAATGAGCAGTTCTTC. This translates into CSALGGADSYNEQFF.

This clonotype was detected only a few times. The chain uses TRBV5-5 and TRBJ2-7, with 9 nucleotides matching TRBD2. J lost 7 bases, V lost 4 bases, and 12 bases had no gene match. This CDR3 is 15 amino acids long. In germline, CDR1 is SGHKS, CDR2 YYEKEE (reference sequence). Written as DNA, the CDR3 is TGTGCCAGCAGCCCCTTAGGTAGCGGGAGTGGGGAGCAGTACTTC. Translated: CASSPLGSGSGEQYF.

V is TRBV28 and J is TRBJ1-2; D possibly corresponds to TRBD1 (6 bases). The CDR3 runs to 12 residues. Deletions cut 7 bases from V and 11 bases from J, with 17 bases between. Germline CDR1 is MDHEN and CDR2 is SYDVKM. In DNA, the CDR3 is TGTGCCAGCACTACCGGGACAACTGCTTACACCTTC. This encodes CASTTGTTAYTF.

This clonotype was seen more than once but under ten times. The gene calls are TRBV11-3 and TRBJ2-7; D may be TRBD2 (6 bases). The length of the CDR3 is 14 residues. The V end lost 1 base, the J end lost 1 base, and 8 bases lay between the germline ends. Germline V lookup: CDR1 SGHNT, CDR2 YENEEA. The CDR3 DNA is TGTGCCAGCAGCTTAGTCGCGGGATCCTACGAGCAGTACTTC. Its protein product is CASSLVAGSYEQYF. The variable domain in full, completed from reference TRBV11-3 and TRBJ2-7, reads EAGVVQSPRYKIIEKKQPVAFWCNPISGHNTLYWYLQNLGQGPELLIRYENEEAVDDSQLPKDRFSAERLKGVDSTLKIQPAELGDSAVYLCASSLVAGSYEQYFGPGTRLTVT.

The table lists this clonotype with many counts. This chain links TRBV6-1 with TRBJ2-1; 7 nucleotides match TRBD1. Germline V lookup: CDR1 MNHNS, CDR2 SASEGT. V lost 4 bases, J lost 6 bases, and 12 bases stayed unmatched. The CDR3 contains 16 residues. In nucleotides, the CDR3 is TGTGCCAGCAGTGCCCTTATGACAGGGTCTGGCAATGAGCAGTTCTTC. Residues: CASSALMTGSGNEQFF.

The chain joins TRBV20-1 to TRBJ2-7, with 9 bases aligning to TRBD1. J lost 4 bases, V lost 4 bases, and 8 bases had no gene match. This CDR3 spans 14 amino acids. Germline CDR1 is DFQATT and CDR2 is SNEGSKA (reference sequence). The CDR3 DNA is TGCAGTGCTAACCGCCGGGACAGGGTATACGAGCAGTACTTC. Its protein product is CSANRRDRVYEQYF.